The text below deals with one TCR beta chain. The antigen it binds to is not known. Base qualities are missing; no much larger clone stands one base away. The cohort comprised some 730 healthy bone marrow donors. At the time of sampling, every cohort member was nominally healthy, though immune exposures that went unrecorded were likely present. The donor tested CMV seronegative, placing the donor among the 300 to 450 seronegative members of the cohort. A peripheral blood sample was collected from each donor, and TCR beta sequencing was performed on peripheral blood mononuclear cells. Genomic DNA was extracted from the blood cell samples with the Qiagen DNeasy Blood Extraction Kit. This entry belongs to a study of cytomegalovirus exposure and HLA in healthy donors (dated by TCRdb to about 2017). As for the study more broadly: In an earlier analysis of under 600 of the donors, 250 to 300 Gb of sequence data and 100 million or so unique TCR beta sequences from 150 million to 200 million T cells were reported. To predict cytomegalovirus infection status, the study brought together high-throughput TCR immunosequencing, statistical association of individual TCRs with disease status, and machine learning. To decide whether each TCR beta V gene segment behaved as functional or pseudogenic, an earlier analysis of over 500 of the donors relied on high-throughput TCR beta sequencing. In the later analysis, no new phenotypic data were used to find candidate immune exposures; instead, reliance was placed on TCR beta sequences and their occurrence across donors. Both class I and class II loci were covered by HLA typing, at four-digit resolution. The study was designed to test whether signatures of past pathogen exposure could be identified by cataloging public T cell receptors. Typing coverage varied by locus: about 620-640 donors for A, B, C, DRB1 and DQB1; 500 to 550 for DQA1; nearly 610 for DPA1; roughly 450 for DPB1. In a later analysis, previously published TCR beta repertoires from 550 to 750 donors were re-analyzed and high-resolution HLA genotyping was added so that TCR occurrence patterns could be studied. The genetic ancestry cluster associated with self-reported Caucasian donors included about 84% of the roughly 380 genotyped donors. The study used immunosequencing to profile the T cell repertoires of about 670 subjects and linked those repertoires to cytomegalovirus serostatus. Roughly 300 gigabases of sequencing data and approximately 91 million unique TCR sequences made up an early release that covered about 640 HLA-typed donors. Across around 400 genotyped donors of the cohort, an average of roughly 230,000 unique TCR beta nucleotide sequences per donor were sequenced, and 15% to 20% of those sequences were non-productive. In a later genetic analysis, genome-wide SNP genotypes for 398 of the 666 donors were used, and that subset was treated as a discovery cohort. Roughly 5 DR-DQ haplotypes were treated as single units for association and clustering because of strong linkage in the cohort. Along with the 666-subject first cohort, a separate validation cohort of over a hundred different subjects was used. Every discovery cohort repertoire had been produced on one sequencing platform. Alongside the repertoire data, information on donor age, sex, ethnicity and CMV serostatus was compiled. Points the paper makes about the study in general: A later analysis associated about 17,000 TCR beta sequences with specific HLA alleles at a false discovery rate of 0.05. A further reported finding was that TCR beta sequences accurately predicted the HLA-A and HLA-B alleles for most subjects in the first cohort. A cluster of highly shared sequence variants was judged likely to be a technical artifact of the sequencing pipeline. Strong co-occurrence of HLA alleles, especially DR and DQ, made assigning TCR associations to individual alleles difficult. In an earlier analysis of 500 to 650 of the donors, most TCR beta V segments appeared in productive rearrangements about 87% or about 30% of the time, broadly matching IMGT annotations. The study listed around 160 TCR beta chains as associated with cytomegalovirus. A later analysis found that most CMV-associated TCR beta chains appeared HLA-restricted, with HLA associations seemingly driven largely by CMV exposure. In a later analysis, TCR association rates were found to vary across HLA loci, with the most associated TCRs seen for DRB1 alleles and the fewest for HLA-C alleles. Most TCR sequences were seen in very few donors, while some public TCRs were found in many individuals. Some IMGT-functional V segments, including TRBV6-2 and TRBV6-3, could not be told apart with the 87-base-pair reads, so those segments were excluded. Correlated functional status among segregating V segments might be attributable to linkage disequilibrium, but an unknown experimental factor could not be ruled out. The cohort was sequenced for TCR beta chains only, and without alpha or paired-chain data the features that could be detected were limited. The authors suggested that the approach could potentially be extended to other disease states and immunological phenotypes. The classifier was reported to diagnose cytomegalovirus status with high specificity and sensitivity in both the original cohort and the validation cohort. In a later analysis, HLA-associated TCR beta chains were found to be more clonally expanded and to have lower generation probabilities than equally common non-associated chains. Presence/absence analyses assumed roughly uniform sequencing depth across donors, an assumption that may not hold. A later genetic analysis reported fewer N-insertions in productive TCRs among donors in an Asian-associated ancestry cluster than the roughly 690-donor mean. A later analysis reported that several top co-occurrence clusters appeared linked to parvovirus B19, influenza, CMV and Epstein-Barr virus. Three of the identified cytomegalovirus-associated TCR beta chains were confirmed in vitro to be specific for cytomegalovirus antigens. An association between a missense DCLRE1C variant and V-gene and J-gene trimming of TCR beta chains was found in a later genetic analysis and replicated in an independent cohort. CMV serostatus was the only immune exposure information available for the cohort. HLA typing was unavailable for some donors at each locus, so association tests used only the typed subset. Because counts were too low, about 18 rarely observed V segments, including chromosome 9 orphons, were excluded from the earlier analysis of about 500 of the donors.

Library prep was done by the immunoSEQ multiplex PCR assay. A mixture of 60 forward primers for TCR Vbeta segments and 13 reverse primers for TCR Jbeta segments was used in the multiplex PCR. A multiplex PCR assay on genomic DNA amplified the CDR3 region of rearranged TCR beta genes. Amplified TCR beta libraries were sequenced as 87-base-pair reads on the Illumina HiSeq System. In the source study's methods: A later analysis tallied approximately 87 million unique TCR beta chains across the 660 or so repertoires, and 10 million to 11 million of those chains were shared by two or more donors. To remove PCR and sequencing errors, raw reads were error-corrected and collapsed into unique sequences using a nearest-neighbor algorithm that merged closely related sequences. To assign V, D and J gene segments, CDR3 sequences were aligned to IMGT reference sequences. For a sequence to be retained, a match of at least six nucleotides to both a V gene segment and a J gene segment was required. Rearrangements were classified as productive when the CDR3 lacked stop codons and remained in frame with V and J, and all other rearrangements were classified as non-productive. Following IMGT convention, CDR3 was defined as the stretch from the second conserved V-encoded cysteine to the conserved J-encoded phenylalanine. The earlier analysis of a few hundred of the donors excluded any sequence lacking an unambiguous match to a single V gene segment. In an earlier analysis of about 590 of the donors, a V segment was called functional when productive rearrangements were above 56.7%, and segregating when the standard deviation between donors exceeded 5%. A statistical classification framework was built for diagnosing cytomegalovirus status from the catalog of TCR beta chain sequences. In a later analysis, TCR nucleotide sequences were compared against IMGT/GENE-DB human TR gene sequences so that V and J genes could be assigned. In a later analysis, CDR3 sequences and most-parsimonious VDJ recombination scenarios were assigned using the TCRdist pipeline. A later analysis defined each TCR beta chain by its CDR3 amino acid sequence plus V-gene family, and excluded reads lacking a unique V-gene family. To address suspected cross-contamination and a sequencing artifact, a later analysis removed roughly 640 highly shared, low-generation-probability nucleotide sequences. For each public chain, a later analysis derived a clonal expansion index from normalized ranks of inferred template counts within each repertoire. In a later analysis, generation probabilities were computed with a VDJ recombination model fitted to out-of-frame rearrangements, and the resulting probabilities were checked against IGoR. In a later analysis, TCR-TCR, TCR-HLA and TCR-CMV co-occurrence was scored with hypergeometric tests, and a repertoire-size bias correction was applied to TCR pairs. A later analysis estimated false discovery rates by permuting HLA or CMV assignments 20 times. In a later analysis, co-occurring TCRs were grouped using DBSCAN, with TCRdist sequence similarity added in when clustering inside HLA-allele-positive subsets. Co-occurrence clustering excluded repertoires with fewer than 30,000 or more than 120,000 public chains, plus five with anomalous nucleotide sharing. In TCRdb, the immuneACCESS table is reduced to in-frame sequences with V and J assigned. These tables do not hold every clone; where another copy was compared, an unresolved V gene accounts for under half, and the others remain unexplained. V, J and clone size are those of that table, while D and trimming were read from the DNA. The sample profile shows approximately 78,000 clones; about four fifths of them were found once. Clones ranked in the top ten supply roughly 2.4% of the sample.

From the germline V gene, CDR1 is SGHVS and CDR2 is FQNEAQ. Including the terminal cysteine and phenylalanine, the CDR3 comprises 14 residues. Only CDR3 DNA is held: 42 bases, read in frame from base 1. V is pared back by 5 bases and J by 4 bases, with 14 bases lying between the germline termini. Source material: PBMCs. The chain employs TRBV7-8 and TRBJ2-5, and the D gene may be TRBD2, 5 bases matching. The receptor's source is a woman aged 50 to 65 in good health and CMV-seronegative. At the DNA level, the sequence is TGTGCCAGCAGCCCGGGAACTAGAGGAGAGACCCAGTACTTC. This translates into CASSPGTRGETQYF. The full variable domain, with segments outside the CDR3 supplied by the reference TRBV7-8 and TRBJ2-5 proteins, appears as GAGVSQSPRYKVAKRGQDVALRCDPISGHVSLFWYQQALGQGPEFLTYFQNEAQLDKSGLPSDRFFAERPEGSVSTLKIQRTQQEDSAVYLCASSPGTRGETQYFGPGTRLLVL.